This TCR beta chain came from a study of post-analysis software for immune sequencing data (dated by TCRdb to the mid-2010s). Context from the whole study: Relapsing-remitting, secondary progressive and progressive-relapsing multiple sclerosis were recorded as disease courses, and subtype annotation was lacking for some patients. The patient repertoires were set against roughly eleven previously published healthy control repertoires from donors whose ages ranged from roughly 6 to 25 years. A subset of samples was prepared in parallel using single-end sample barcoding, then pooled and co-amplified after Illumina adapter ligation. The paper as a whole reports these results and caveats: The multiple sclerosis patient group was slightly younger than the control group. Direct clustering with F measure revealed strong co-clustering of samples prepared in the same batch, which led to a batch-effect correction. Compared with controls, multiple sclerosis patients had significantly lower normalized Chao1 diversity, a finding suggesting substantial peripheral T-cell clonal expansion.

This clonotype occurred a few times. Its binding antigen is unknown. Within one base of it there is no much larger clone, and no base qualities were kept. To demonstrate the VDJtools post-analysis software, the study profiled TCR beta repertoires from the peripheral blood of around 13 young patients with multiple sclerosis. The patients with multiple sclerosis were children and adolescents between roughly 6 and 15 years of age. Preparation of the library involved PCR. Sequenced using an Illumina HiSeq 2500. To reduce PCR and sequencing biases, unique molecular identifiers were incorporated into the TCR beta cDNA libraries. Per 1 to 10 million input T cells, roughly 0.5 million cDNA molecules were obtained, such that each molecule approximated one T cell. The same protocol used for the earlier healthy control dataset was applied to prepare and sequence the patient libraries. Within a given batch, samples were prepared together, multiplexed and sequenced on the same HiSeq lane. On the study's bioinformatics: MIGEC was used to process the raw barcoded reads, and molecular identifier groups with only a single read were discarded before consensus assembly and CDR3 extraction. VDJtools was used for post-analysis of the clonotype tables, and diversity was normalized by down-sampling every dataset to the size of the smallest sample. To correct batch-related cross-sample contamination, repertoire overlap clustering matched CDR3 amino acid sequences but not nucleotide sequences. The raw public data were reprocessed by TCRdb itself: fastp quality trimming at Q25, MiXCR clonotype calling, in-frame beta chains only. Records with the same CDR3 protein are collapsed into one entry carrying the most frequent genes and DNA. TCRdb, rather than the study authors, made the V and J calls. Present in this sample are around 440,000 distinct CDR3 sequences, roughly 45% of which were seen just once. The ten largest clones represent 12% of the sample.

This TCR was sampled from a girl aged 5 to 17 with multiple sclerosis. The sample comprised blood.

The CDR3 protein is CATSYMRIIAGGYEQYF. The DNA is as follows: TGTGCCACCAGCTATATGCGAATCATAGCGGGGGGCTACGAGCAGTACTTC. The rearranged segments are TRBV15 and TRBJ2-7; the junction holds 10 bases that match TRBD2. V has 5 bases trimmed and J has 3 bases trimmed; junction bases matching no gene number 13. Sequences LNHNV (CDR1) and YYDKDF (CDR2) are obtained from the germline V gene (reference sequence). Spanning cysteine to phenylalanine, the CDR3 consists of 17 amino acids. The read is trimmed to its CDR3 DNA, 51 bases read in frame from base 1.